Listed below are T cell receptor beta chains from one sample, sequenced in a study of T cells in pancreatic ductal adenocarcinoma. Sequencing used immunoSEQ multiplex PCR; TCRdb keeps in-frame clones, though not all of them. Altogether about 100,000 clones are present, around 96% being singletons, with the ten largest covering around 2.9%. Sequenced: PBMCs. The receptors come from a human donor with pancreatic ductal adenocarcinoma. CDR3s include the opening cysteine and the closing phenylalanine or tryptophan. The D gene is left open where the match is weak. Clone size is stated in some rows and not others, as once, few, many or a class when expanded.

DNA: TGTGCCAGCAGCTTAACTAGCGGGATTACCGGGGAGCTGTTTTTT
CDR3: CASSLTSGITGELFF
D: TRBD2
J: TRBJ2-2
length: 15
size: .
V: TRBV7-9

DNA: TGTGCCAGCAGTGAAGGGGGCAGGGGCTATGGCTACACCTTC
CDR3: CASSEGGRGYGYTF
D: .
J: TRBJ1-2
length: 14
size: .
V: TRBV6-1

DNA: TGTGCCAGCAGCTTATACACTAGCGGGAGCAATGAGCAGTTCTTC
CDR3: CASSLYTSGSNEQFF
D: TRBD2
J: TRBJ2-1
length: 15
size: .
V: TRBV7-3

DNA: TGCGCCAGCAGTGAGGAATGGACAGGGGTCGGCTACGAGCAGTACTTC
CDR3: CASSEEWTGVGYEQYF
D: TRBD1
J: TRBJ2-7
length: 16
size: .
V: TRBV5-1

DNA: TGTGCCAGCAGTTACGGACTAGAACCCTACGAGCAGTACTTC
CDR3: CASSYGLEPYEQYF
D: TRBD2
J: TRBJ2-7
length: 14
size: .
V: TRBV6-5

DNA: TGCGCCAGCAGCTTGAGTCCCAGGGCGGGGACCGGGGAGCTGTTTTTT
CDR3: CASSLSPRAGTGELFF
D: .
J: TRBJ2-2
length: 16
size: .
V: TRBV5-1

DNA: TGCGCCAGCAGCCAAAACAGGGGTGTAAAGTACTTC
CDR3: CASSQNRGVKYF
D: TRBD1
J: TRBJ2-7
length: 12
size: .
V: TRBV4-1

DNA: TGTGCCAGCTCGCGACAGGATAAAAACATTCAGTACTTC
CDR3: CASSRQDKNIQYF
D: .
J: TRBJ2-4
length: 13
size: .
V: TRBV18

DNA: TGTGCCAGCAGCCCCAGCGGGAGGGAGACCCAGTACTTC
CDR3: CASSPSGRETQYF
D: TRBD2
J: TRBJ2-5
length: 13
size: .
V: TRBV7-8

DNA: TGTGCCAGCAGTGAAGGGGCCCTTATAGGGGATGGTGGCTACACCTTC
CDR3: CASSEGALIGDGGYTF
D: .
J: TRBJ1-2
length: 16
size: .
V: TRBV6-1

DNA: TGTGCCAGCAGCCCCCAGGGATACGAGCAGTACTTC
CDR3: CASSPQGYEQYF
D: .
J: TRBJ2-7
length: 12
size: .
V: TRBV5-6

DNA: TGTGCCAGCAGCGTAGGAGTTTGGACTAGCGGGAGGGATCAGTACTTC
CDR3: CASSVGVWTSGRDQYF
D: TRBD2
J: TRBJ2-4
length: 16
size: .
V: TRBV9

DNA: TGTGCCACCAGCAGAGAAGGGGACAGCCTCTACGAGCAGTACTTC
CDR3: CATSREGDSLYEQYF
D: TRBD1
J: TRBJ2-7
length: 15
size: .
V: TRBV15

DNA: TGTGCCAGCAGCGAACAGGGGTTCACCGGGGAGCTGTTTTTT
CDR3: CASSEQGFTGELFF
D: TRBD1
J: TRBJ2-2
length: 14
size: .
V: TRBV5-6

DNA: TGCAGCGTTGAAGACCTCTCAGCTAACTATGGCTACACCTTC
CDR3: CSVEDLSANYGYTF
D: .
J: TRBJ1-2
length: 14
size: .
V: TRBV29-1

DNA: TGTGCCAGCAGCTTAACGGGGTTAGCGGGCATAAATGAGCAGTTCTTC
CDR3: CASSLTGLAGINEQFF
D: TRBD2
J: TRBJ2-1
length: 16
size: .
V: TRBV7-3

DNA: TGTGCCAGCAGCCCGGGACTAGCGGGAAACGAGCAGTACTTC
CDR3: CASSPGLAGNEQYF
D: TRBD2
J: TRBJ2-7
length: 14
size: .
V: TRBV7-2

DNA: TGTGCCAGCAGCCAGACTAGCGGGCCTTACAATGAGCAGTTCTTC
CDR3: CASSQTSGPYNEQFF
D: TRBD2
J: TRBJ2-1
length: 15
size: .
V: TRBV5-4

DNA: TGTGCCAGCAGTGAACCCCCTGGGACTAGCGAGCAGTACTTC
CDR3: CASSEPPGTSEQYF
D: TRBD2
J: TRBJ2-7
length: 14
size: .
V: TRBV2

DNA: TGCGCCAGCAGCCTCGGACTAGCGGGCGGGAGCACAGATACGCAGTATTTT
CDR3: CASSLGLAGGSTDTQYF
D: TRBD2
J: TRBJ2-3
length: 17
size: .
V: TRBV4-1

DNA: TGTGCCAGCTCACCGAGGACAGGGGAAGAGACCCAGTACTTC
CDR3: CASSPRTGEETQYF
D: TRBD1
J: TRBJ2-5
length: 14
size: .
V: TRBV18

DNA: TGTGCCAGCAGCGTGGGACACAGCTACACCTTC
CDR3: CASSVGHSYTF
D: .
J: TRBJ1-2
length: 11
size: .
V: TRBV9

DNA: TGTGCCAGCAGCTTAGGGCTAGGTTCAGATGAGCAGTTCTTC
CDR3: CASSLGLGSDEQFF
D: .
J: TRBJ2-1
length: 14
size: .
V: TRBV7-8

DNA: TGTGCCAGCAGCACGGGACTTGAGGAAAAACTGTTTTTT
CDR3: CASSTGLEEKLFF
D: .
J: TRBJ1-4
length: 13
size: .
V: TRBV5-4

DNA: TGTGCCAGCAGCCCTTCCGGGACAGCTACCTACGAGCAGTACTTC
CDR3: CASSPSGTATYEQYF
D: TRBD1
J: TRBJ2-7
length: 15
size: .
V: TRBV28

DNA: TGTGCCAGCAGCTTGGTGGTAGCGGGTGAGCAGTTCTTC
CDR3: CASSLVVAGEQFF
D: TRBD2
J: TRBJ2-1
length: 13
size: once
V: TRBV5-4

DNA: TGTGCCAGCAGCCAAGAAAGGGGTGGAAGGGGAGGGGCCAACGTCCTGACTTTC
CDR3: CASSQERGGRGGANVLTF
D: .
J: TRBJ2-6
length: 18
size: .
V: TRBV4-2

DNA: TGTGCCAGCAGTTACTCCGGGGGGGGTTCCTACGAGCAGTACTTC
CDR3: CASSYSGGGSYEQYF
D: TRBD2
J: TRBJ2-7
length: 15
size: .
V: TRBV6-5

DNA: TGTGCCAGTAGTCCCCCAGGTGGTAGGAGGACCGGGGAGCTGTTTTTT
CDR3: CASSPPGGRRTGELFF
D: .
J: TRBJ2-2
length: 16
size: once
V: TRBV19

DNA: TGTGCCAGCAGGCAGGGCACTGAAGCTTTCTTT
CDR3: CASRQGTEAFF
D: .
J: TRBJ1-1
length: 11
size: .
V: TRBV6-1

DNA: TGTGCCAGCAGCCGGGATGGAAACACCATATATTTT
CDR3: CASSRDGNTIYF
D: .
J: TRBJ1-3
length: 12
size: .
V: TRBV5-4